The entry that follows covers one T cell receptor (beta chain) sequence. The sample is drawn from a study of technical replicates of blood from several donors. The repertoire was sequenced with immunoSEQ multiplex PCR; TCRdb's copy has only in-frame clones and lacks some. The table lists approximately 82,000 clones, approximately 91% of them singletons, with about 0.38% in the top ten. Germline assignment: CDR1 MRHNA and CDR2 SNTAGT. Between the trimmed V and J ends, which lost 4 bases and 3 bases, there was a span of 9 bases. The CDR3 loop spans 13 amino acids. The receptor comes from a human donor in good health. Some clones in this sample may be carry-over from other donors' samples. The chain is built from TRBV6-4 and TRBJ1-1, with no clear D. The sequenced sample consisted of T cells isolated from PBMCs. DNA of the CDR3: TGTGCCAGCAGTGTGCACACCGACACTGAAGCTTTCTTT. Protein product: CASSVHTDTEAFF.